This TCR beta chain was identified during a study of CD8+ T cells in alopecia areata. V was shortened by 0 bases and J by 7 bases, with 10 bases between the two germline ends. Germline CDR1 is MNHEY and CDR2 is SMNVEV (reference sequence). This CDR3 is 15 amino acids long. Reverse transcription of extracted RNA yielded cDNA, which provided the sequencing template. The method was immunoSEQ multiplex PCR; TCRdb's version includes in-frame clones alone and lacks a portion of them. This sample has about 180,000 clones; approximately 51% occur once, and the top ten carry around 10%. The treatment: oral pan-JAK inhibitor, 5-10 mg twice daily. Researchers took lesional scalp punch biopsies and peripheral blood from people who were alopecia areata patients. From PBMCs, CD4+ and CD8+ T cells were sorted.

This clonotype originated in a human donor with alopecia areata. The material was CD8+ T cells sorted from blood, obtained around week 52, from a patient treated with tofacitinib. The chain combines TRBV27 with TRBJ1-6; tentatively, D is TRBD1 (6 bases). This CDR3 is CASSLSPGGNSPLHF. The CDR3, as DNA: TGTGCCAGCAGTTTATCCCCTGGGGGCAATTCACCCCTCCACTTT.